The 21 T cell receptor beta chains below all came from one sample that was sequenced in a study of cytomegalovirus exposure and HLA in healthy donors. Use of 60 Vbeta and 13 Jbeta primers characterized the PCR. Sequencing was performed with immunoSEQ multiplex PCR; in TCRdb, only in-frame clones are kept and a portion is missing. The sample contains 180,000 or so clones, almost 80% of which appear only once. The sequenced material came from PBMCs. The receptors here all came from a man between 35 and 55 years old in good health and CMV-seropositive.

This rearrangement joins TRBV10-3 to TRBJ2-7, with 10 bases aligning to TRBD1. The junction had 3 bases not matched to a gene; V was cut back by 4 bases and J by 3 bases. The CDR3 contains 14 residues. Germline CDR1 and CDR2: ENHRY and SYGVKD. The CDR3 spells CAISGQGAFYEQYF. CDR3 nucleotide sequence: TGTGCCATCAGTGGACAGGGGGCTTTCTACGAGCAGTACTTC.

This clone was recorded only once. This chain joins TRBV7-2 and TRBJ2-1; 10 bases line up with TRBD2. Germline loops: CDR1 SGHTA, CDR2 FQGNSA. This CDR3 has 15 amino acids. The junction had 4 bases not matched to a gene; V was cut back by 5 bases and J by 3 bases. The CDR3 loop reads CASSPTSGNYNEQFF. CDR3 in DNA: TGTGCCAGCAGCCCAACTAGCGGGAACTACAATGAGCAGTTCTTC.

This clone showed up just a few times. The sample contains more than one DNA sequence encoding this CDR3. The J gene is TRBJ2-7, the V gene TRBV6-5; weak D call: TRBD1 (6 bases). Germline values: CDR1 MNHEY, CDR2 SVGAGI. CDR3 length: 13 amino acids. Trimming stripped 5 bases from V and 7 bases from J, with 15 bases between. As DNA, the CDR3 is TGTGCCAGCAGTGCCGGGACAACATGGGAGCAGTACTTC. The encoded protein is CASSAGTTWEQYF.

This clone turned up a few times. The chain is built from TRBV10-2 and TRBJ2-7, with TRBD1 identical over 8 bases. Trimming at V came to 3 bases and at J to 7 bases, leaving 11 bases not matched to a gene. CDR1 WSHSY and CDR2 SAAADI come from the germline V gene. The CDR3 runs to 15 residues. The CDR3 sequence: CASSDETGDRREQYF. The CDR3 region has the DNA TGCGCCAGCAGTGACGAGACAGGGGATCGTCGGGAGCAGTACTTC.

The gene calls are TRBV19 and TRBJ1-5, with TRBD1 matching 7 bases. The germline CDR1 and CDR2 sequences are LNHDA and SQIVND (reference sequence). Losses at the gene ends were 8 bases for V and 7 bases for J; bases not matched to a gene: 8. The CDR3 consists of 13 residues. CDR3 DNA: TGTGCCAGTCAGACAGGGATGGGACAGCCCCAGCATTTT. Encoded protein: CASQTGMGQPQHF.

V gene TRBV28 combines with J gene TRBJ1-4; TRBD1 is a possible D gene (6 bases). CDR1 MDHEN and CDR2 SYDVKM come from the germline V gene. V shed 6 bases and J shed 7 bases, with 24 bases lying between them. There are 17 residues in the CDR3. The CDR3 DNA sequence: TGTGCCAGCAGACCGGACCCCCAAGGGGGTTGGGGTGAAAAACTGTTTTTT. As protein: CASRPDPQGGWGEKLFF.

V is TRBV27 and J is TRBJ2-7; 9 nucleotides line up with TRBD1. The CDR3 consists of 14 residues. CDR1 and CDR2 from the germline V gene are MNHEY and SMNVEV (reference sequence). Germline trimming cut 7 bases from V and 6 bases from J; bases unmatched to any gene: 10. CDR3 sequence reads: CASKEGQGGSEQYF. The DNA for the CDR3 is TGTGCCAGCAAGGAGGGACAGGGAGGGTCCGAGCAGTACTTC.

The chain combines TRBV29-1 with TRBJ2-1; TRBD2 aligns across 9 bases. This CDR3 is 16 amino acids long. The ends lost 0 bases at V and 4 bases at J; junction bases unmatched: 7. Germline V gene data show CDR1 as SQVTM and CDR2 as ANQGSEA. DNA of the CDR3: TGCAGCGTTGAAGATAGAGCTAGCGGGATGTACAATGAGCAGTTCTTC. Protein sequence: CSVEDRASGMYNEQFF.

This clone was seen more than once but under ten times. CDR3 loop: CASSPRLAGGFDTGELFF. CDR3 DNA sequence: TGTGCCAGCTCACCCAGACTAGCGGGAGGGTTCGACACCGGGGAGCTGTTTTTT. The chain carries TRBV18 and TRBJ2-2; 14 nucleotides line up with TRBD2. V lost 3 bases and J lost 3; bases outside the gene matches: 6. Germline CDR1 reads KGHSH; CDR2 reads LQKENI. The length of the CDR3 is 18 residues.

This chain connects TRBV1 to TRBJ1-2; TRBD1, the table's D call, was not compared with the DNA. TRBV1 is a documented pseudogene. This CDR3 is 14 amino acids long. The CDR3 is CTSRTETGKNGYTF. The DNA for the CDR3 is TGCACCAGCAGGACCGAGACAGGGAAGAATGGCTACACCTTC.

The genes are TRBV28 and TRBJ1-4, with TRBD1 identical over 12 bases. This CDR3 comprises 19 residues. J was trimmed by 2 bases and V by 7 bases; bases with no gene match: 14. The germline V gene encodes CDR1 MDHEN and CDR2 SYDVKM. The CDR3 sequence is CASNYPGGQGAITNEKLFF. Here the CDR3 DNA reads TGTGCCAGCAACTACCCGGGGGGACAGGGGGCTATTACTAATGAAAAACTGTTTTTT.

The rearrangement uses TRBV7-9 and TRBJ2-3, with 8 bases aligning to TRBD2. V shed 3 bases, J shed 6 bases, and the junction held 5 bases outside the gene matches. This CDR3 spans 14 amino acids. Germline V gives CDR1 SEHNR, CDR2 FQNEAQ (reference sequence). CDR3 coding DNA: TGTGCCAGCAGCTTCGGACTAGCTTCCGATACGCAGTATTTT. As protein: CASSFGLASDTQYF.

The V call is TRBV18, the J call TRBJ1-2; unclear D gene. The CDR3 sequence is 14 residues long. Trimming cost V 3 bases and J 4 bases, with 12 bases left between them. Germline CDR1 reads KGHSH; CDR2 reads LQKENI. CDR3 sequence: CASSPLAAFYGYTF. The CDR3 region has the DNA TGTGCCAGCTCACCGCTGGCGGCGTTCTATGGCTACACCTTC.

V and J are TRBV4-1 and TRBJ2-3; D may be TRBD2 (5 bases). Trimming removed 3 bases at V and 0 bases at J, with 19 bases between. The germline gives CDR1 MGHRA, CDR2 YSYEKL. The CDR3 has 18 amino acids. CDR3: CASSHNGGGGGSTDTQYF. The CDR3 DNA is TGCGCCAGCAGCCATAACGGAGGTGGTGGCGGAAGCACAGATACGCAGTATTTT.

The chain uses TRBV28 and TRBJ1-4; weak D call: TRBD1 (5 bases). V shed 2 bases and J shed 2 bases, with 12 bases lying between them. The CDR3 loop spans 16 amino acids. Germline assignment: CDR1 MDHEN and CDR2 SYDVKM. The CDR3 DNA reads TGTGCCAGCAGTTTAGCCCAGGGTACCACTAATGAAAAACTGTTTTTT. It is translated as CASSLAQGTTNEKLFF.

The genes are TRBV5-1 and TRBJ2-1, with D maybe TRBD2 (5 bases). V lost 0 bases and J 1 base, leaving 8 bases between the germline ends. The germline V gene has CDR1 SGHRS and CDR2 YFSETQ. CDR3 length: 15 residues. The CDR3 sequence is CASSLGGFSYNEQFF. CDR3 nucleotide sequence: TGCGCCAGCAGCTTGGGAGGGTTTTCCTACAATGAGCAGTTCTTC.

CDR3: CASSSPFIHSSEVRQETQYF. The DNA for the CDR3 is TGTGCCAGCAGCTCCCCATTTATTCATTCTAGCGAAGTCAGGCAAGAGACCCAGTACTTC. The rearrangement uses TRBV11-3 and TRBJ2-5, with a possible D match to TRBD2 (6 bases). Germline loops: CDR1 SGHNT, CDR2 YENEEA. With 4 bases removed from V and 2 bases from J, the gap between germline ends came to 29 bases. The length of the CDR3 is 20 residues. Together with reference TRBV11-3 and TRBJ2-5, the CDR3 gives the full variable domain: EAGVVQSPRYKIIEKKQPVAFWCNPISGHNTLYWYLQNLGQGPELLIRYENEEAVDDSQLPKDRFSAERLKGVDSTLKIQPAELGDSAVYLCASSSPFIHSSEVRQETQYFGPGTRLLVL.

The V gene is TRBV2, the J gene TRBJ1-1; D gene unclear. Germline CDR1 is SNHLY and CDR2 is FYNNEI. Trimming shortened V by 3 bases and J by 3 bases, and 14 bases separated the two germline ends. The CDR3 runs 15 residues. The CDR3 sequence: CASSDAQAYYTEAFF. CDR3 DNA sequence: TGTGCCAGCAGTGATGCCCAGGCGTATTACACTGAAGCTTTCTTT.

This chain joins TRBV9 and TRBJ2-3; TRBD2 matches at 8 bases. The junction had 3 bases not matched to a gene; V was cut back by 1 base and J by 5 bases. Germline assignment: CDR1 SGDLS and CDR2 YYNGEE. CDR3 length: 14 residues. CDR3 nucleotides: TGTGCCAGCAGCGTACGGGAGGGGGTAGATACGCAGTATTTT. Translation: CASSVREGVDTQYF.

This chain's CDR3 is CASSGRLAGGPDETQYF. The CDR3 bases are TGCGCCAGCAGCGGAAGACTAGCGGGAGGGCCCGATGAGACCCAGTACTTC. The chain uses TRBV5-1 and TRBJ2-5; TRBD2 matches 14 bases. The germline V gene has CDR1 SGHRS and CDR2 YFSETQ. The length of the CDR3 is 17 residues. V shed 4 bases, J shed 5 bases, and the junction held 10 bases outside the gene matches.

The chain has TRBV2 and TRBJ1-3; 8 nucleotides line up with TRBD1. Trimming at V came to 5 bases and at J to 7 bases, leaving 7 bases not matched to a gene. Germline V gene lookup returns CDR1 SNHLY and CDR2 FYNNEI. The CDR3 totals 14 residues. The CDR3 loop is CASSQAGGRNTIYF. CDR3 coding DNA: TGTGCCAGCAGTCAGGCAGGGGGCCGGAACACCATATATTTT.